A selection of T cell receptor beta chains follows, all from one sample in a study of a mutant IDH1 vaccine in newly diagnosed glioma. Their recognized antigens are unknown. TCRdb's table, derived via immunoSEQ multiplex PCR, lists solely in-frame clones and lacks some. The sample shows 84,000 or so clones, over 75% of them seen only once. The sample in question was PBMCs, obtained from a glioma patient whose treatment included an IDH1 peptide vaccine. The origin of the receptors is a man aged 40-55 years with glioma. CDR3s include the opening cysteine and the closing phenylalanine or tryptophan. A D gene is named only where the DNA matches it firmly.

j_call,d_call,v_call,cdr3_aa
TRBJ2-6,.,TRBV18,CASSPLDSGANVLTF
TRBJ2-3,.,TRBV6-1,CASSDRYLFTDTQYF
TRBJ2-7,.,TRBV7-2,CASSLDWGHEQYF
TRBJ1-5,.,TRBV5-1,CASSLRPGSNQPQHF
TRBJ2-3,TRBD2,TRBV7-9,CASSPATSGSTDTQYF
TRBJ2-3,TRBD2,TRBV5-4,CASRPGTSGRTDTQYF
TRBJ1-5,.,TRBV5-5,CASSLAGGNQPQHF
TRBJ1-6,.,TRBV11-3,CASSLDRVSPLHF
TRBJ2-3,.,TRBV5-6,CASSLRPGSTDTQYF
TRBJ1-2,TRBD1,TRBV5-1,CASRTGYRLEGYTF
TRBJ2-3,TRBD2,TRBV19,CASSIVSGGLASTDTQYF
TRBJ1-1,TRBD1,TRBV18,CASSPLLKGGGTEAFF
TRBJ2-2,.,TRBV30,CAWGRVLQNTGELFF
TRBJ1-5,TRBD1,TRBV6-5,CASTTGEVQPQHF
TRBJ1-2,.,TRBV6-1,CASSEAISPRYTF
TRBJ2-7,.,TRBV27,CASGLRAYEQYF
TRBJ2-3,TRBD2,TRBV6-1,CASSGREWGSDTQYF
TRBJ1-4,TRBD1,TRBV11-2,CASSPRQGREKLFF
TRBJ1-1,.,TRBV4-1,CASSQTRGVGTEAFF
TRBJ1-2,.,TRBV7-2,CASSRYREHGYTF